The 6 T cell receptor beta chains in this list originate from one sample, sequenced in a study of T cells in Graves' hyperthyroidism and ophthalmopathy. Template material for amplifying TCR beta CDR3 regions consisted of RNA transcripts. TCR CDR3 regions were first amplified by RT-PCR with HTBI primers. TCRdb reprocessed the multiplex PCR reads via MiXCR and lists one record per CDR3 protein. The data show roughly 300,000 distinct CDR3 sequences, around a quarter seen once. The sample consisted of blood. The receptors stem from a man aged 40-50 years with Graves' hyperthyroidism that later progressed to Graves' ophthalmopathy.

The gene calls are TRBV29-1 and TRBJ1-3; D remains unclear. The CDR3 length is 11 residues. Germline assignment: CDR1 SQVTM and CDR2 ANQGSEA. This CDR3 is CSATSGNTIYF. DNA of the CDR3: TGCAGTGCAACCTCTGGAAACACCATATATTTT.

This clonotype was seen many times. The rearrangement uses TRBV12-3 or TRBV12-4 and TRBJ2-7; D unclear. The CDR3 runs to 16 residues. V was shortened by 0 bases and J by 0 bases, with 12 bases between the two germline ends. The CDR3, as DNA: TGTGCCAGCAGTTTAGCCGGTACGGGTTCCTCCTACGAGCAGTACTTC. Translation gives CASSLAGTGSSYEQYF.

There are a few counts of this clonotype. The CDR3 spells CASTSGTGENQPQHF. Here the CDR3 DNA reads TGTGCCAGCACTTCCGGGACAGGGGAAAATCAGCCCCAGCATTTT. The chain has TRBV6-5 and TRBJ1-5; 10 positions match TRBD1. Germline loops: CDR1 MNHEY, CDR2 SVGAGI. Trimming at V came to 7 bases and at J to 4 bases, leaving 7 bases not matched to a gene. The CDR3 totals 15 residues.

The CDR3 region is CASRAGGEAFF. For the CDR3, the DNA is TGTGCCAGCAGGGCGGGTGGGGAAGCTTTCTTT. The chain joins TRBV12-3 or TRBV12-4 to TRBJ1-1; D not resolved. Trimming removed 6 bases from V and 8 bases from J, with 10 bases in between. There are 11 residues in the CDR3.

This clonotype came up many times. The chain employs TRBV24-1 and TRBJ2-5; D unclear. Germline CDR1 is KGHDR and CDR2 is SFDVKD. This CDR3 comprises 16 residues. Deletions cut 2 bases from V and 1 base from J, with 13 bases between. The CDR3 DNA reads TGTGCCACCAGTGATTCCTGGACCGATACCCAAGAGACCCAGTACTTC. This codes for CATSDSWTDTQETQYF.

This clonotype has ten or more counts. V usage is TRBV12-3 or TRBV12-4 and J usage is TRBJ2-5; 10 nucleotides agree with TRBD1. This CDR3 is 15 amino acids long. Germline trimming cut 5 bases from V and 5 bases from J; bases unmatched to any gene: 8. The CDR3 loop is CASSQRTGGMETQYF. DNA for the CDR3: TGTGCCAGCAGTCAACGGACAGGGGGAATGGAGACCCAGTACTTC.